Listed below are T cell receptor beta chains from one sample, sequenced in a study of beta chain features in type 1 diabetes. The table came from immunoSEQ multiplex PCR; TCRdb's copy has only in-frame clones and leaves some out. The sample holds about 240,000 clones, approximately 14% seen once. Sample: naive CD4+ T cells from blood. The source is a man aged 25 to 40 with type 1 diabetes. The CDR3 runs from the conserved cysteine through the conserved F or W. The D gene is left open where the match is weak. A row's size may be missing; if present it is once, few, many or a size class.

D gene,clone size,J gene,V gene,CDR3 protein,CDR3 DNA
.,few,TRBJ2-5,TRBV4-1,CASSEKQGQETQYF,TGCGCCAGCTCCGAGAAACAGGGACAAGAGACCCAGTACTTC
.,few,TRBJ2-1,TRBV5-4,CASSLAGGNEQFF,TGTGCCAGCAGCTTGGCCGGAGGCAATGAGCAGTTCTTC
.,few,TRBJ1-2,TRBV25-1,CASSVGSTGNYGYTF,TGTGCCAGCAGTGTTGGCTCCACAGGGAACTATGGCTACACCTTC
.,few,TRBJ2-7,TRBV5-5,CASSFWQGDEQYF,TGTGCCAGCAGCTTCTGGCAGGGCGACGAGCAGTACTTC
TRBD2,few,TRBJ2-5,TRBV6-1,CASSKGTSGRARETQYF,TGTGCCAGCAGTAAAGGGACTAGCGGGAGGGCCCGAGAGACCCAGTACTTC
TRBD1,.,TRBJ1-2,TRBV6-5,CASTEDRAYGYTF,TGTGCCAGCACCGAAGACAGGGCGTATGGCTACACCTTC
TRBD2,.,TRBJ2-1,TRBV28,CASSLFSLAGGWDEQFF,TGTGCCAGCAGTTTATTTAGCCTAGCGGGAGGGTGGGATGAGCAGTTCTTC
TRBD2,.,TRBJ2-4,TRBV5-4,CASSWGGTKNIQYF,TGTGCCAGCAGCTGGGGGGGAACCAAAAACATTCAGTACTTC
.,.,TRBJ2-3,TRBV15,CATSLGDSGLSTDTQYF,TGTGCCACCAGCCTAGGAGACTCGGGGTTGAGCACAGATACGCAGTATTTT
TRBD1,.,TRBJ1-2,TRBV19,CASSNRGDYGYTF,TGTGCCAGTAGTAACAGGGGGGACTATGGCTACACCTTC
TRBD1,.,TRBJ2-1,TRBV27,CASSLRDRPYNEQFF,TGTGCCAGCAGTTTACGGGACAGGCCATACAATGAGCAGTTCTTC
TRBD2,many,TRBJ2-7,TRBV7-9,CASSPDSGYEQYF,TGTGCCAGCAGCCCAGATAGCGGGTACGAGCAGTACTTC
.,few,TRBJ1-1,TRBV11-2,CASSLVGSRVNTEAFF,TGTGCCAGCAGCTTAGTTGGGTCTCGGGTGAACACTGAAGCTTTCTTT
TRBD1,.,TRBJ1-2,TRBV18,CASSPGQFPVYGYTF,TGTGCCAGCTCACCGGGACAGTTTCCCGTCTATGGCTACACCTTC
.,few,TRBJ1-6,TRBV6-6,CASSYPTANNSPLHF,TGTGCCAGCAGTTACCCGACAGCTAATAATTCACCCCTCCACTTT
.,.,TRBJ2-1,TRBV2,CASTQDSLDEQFF,TGTGCCAGCACCCAGGACTCGCTTGATGAGCAGTTCTTC
TRBD1,few,TRBJ2-5,TRBV19,CASSGQGQETQYF,TGTGCCAGTAGCGGACAGGGGCAAGAGACCCAGTACTTC
.,few,TRBJ2-3,TRBV30,CAWSVSGSDTQYF,TGTGCCTGGAGTGTATCCGGGTCAGATACGCAGTATTTT
.,.,TRBJ1-1,TRBV7-2,CASSLGSQGTEAFF,TGTGCCAGCAGCTTGGGCAGCCAGGGCACTGAAGCTTTCTTT
.,.,TRBJ2-7,TRBV29-1,CSVEDDKYEQYF,TGCAGCGTTGAAGACGACAAATACGAGCAGTACTTC
TRBD2,few,TRBJ2-2,TRBV19,CATKLAGGGTGELFF,TGTGCCACCAAATTGGCGGGGGGCGGCACCGGGGAGCTGTTTTTT
.,few,TRBJ1-2,TRBV15,CATSRVGTNYGYTF,TGTGCCACCAGCAGAGTCGGGACTAACTATGGCTACACCTTC
TRBD2,few,TRBJ2-7,TRBV4-1,CASSQEEAVGSGAKISYEQYF,TGCGCCAGCAGCCAAGAAGAGGCGGTCGGTAGCGGGGCGAAAATATCCTACGAGCAGTACTTC
TRBD1,few,TRBJ2-5,TRBV30,CAWGAGDSIQETQYF,TGTGCCTGGGGAGCCGGGGACAGCATCCAAGAGACCCAGTACTTC
TRBD2,.,TRBJ2-3,TRBV27,CASSLVASGGSTQYF,TGTGCCAGCAGTTTAGTAGCTAGCGGGGGTTCTACGCAGTATTTT
TRBD1,few,TRBJ1-5,TRBV2,CASSSDRGQPQHF,TGTGCCAGCAGTTCGGACAGGGGCCAGCCCCAGCATTTT
.,.,TRBJ2-1,TRBV5-1,CASSFPSGGNEQFF,TGCGCCAGCAGCTTCCCCAGCGGCGGCAATGAGCAGTTCTTC
.,.,TRBJ2-5,TRBV29-1,CSVPAETQYF,TGCAGCGTTCCCGCGGAGACCCAGTACTTC
.,.,TRBJ1-5,TRBV9,CASSPRLDQPQHF,TGTGCCAGCAGCCCCCGGTTGGATCAGCCCCAGCATTTT
.,.,TRBJ1-4,TRBV29-1,CSAKATVTNEKLFF,TGCAGCGCCAAGGCGACAGTAACTAATGAAAAACTGTTTTTT
.,few,TRBJ2-7,TRBV9,CASSVEVGGYEQYF,TGTGCCAGCAGCGTAGAGGTGGGGGGATACGAGCAGTACTTC
TRBD1,.,TRBJ1-4,TRBV5-1,CASSLSGTGIEKLFF,TGCGCCAGCAGCTTGAGCGGGACAGGGATTGAAAAACTGTTTTTT
TRBD1,.,TRBJ1-1,TRBV7-9,CASSPPGQGHTEAFF,TGTGCCAGCAGCCCACCTGGACAGGGGCACACTGAAGCTTTCTTT
.,.,TRBJ1-1,TRBV5-6,CASSLSRGGGWQWTEAFF,TGTGCCAGCAGCTTGTCTCGCGGGGGTGGATGGCAGTGGACTGAAGCTTTCTTT
TRBD1,.,TRBJ1-6,TRBV27,CASSFTGGNSPLHF,TGTGCCAGCAGTTTTACAGGGGGGAATTCACCCCTCCACTTT
.,few,TRBJ2-1,TRBV27,CASTQYNEQFF,TGTGCCAGCACCCAATACAATGAGCAGTTCTTC
TRBD1,.,TRBJ2-7,TRBV2,CASSDQGAGEQYF,TGTGCCAGCAGTGACCAGGGGGCGGGGGAGCAGTACTTC
TRBD1,few,TRBJ1-2,TRBV19,CASSIGQGIYGYTF,TGTGCCAGTAGTATAGGACAGGGTATCTATGGCTACACCTTC
TRBD2,few,TRBJ2-4,TRBV6-5,CASSYREGIMNIQYF,TGTGCCAGCAGTTACCGGGAGGGGATCATGAACATTCAGTACTTC
.,few,TRBJ1-2,TRBV7-9,CASSRQNGYTF,TGTGCCAGCAGCCGACAGAATGGCTACACCTTC
.,few,TRBJ1-1,TRBV6-6,CASSYSGGKTEAFF,TGTGCCAGCAGTTACTCCGGGGGGAAAACTGAAGCTTTCTTT
TRBD1,few,TRBJ1-2,TRBV7-9,CASSSSAGQGYTGYTF,TGTGCCAGCAGCTCCAGCGCCGGACAGGGGTATACTGGCTACACCTTC
TRBD2,few,TRBJ2-2,TRBV18,CASSSGLAAGELFF,TGTGCCAGCTCATCTGGACTAGCGGCCGGGGAGCTGTTTTTT
TRBD1,few,TRBJ2-3,TRBV4-1,CASSQVGGSADTQYF,TGCGCCAGCAGCCAAGTAGGGGGCTCGGCAGATACGCAGTATTTT
.,few,TRBJ2-5,TRBV5-4,CASSLQGSQETQYF,TGTGCCAGCAGCTTGCAGGGCAGTCAAGAGACCCAGTACTTC
.,few,TRBJ2-5,TRBV6-5,CASSRQDQETQYF,TGTGCCAGCAGTCGGCAGGACCAAGAGACCCAGTACTTC
TRBD1,few,TRBJ2-5,TRBV28,CASSLAMDRAKVTQYF,TGTGCCAGCAGTTTGGCCATGGACAGGGCAAAGGTGACCCAGTACTTC
.,few,TRBJ2-5,TRBV20-1,CSALGETQYF,TGCAGTGCTCTCGGGGAGACCCAGTACTTC
TRBD2,.,TRBJ2-7,TRBV18,CASSPSGGGSYEQYF,TGTGCCAGCTCACCATCCGGGGGAGGGTCCTACGAGCAGTACTTC